The 7 T cell receptor beta chains below all came from one sample that was sequenced in a study of T-cell reconstitution after alpha-beta-depleted transplantation in children. The TCRbeta library incorporated unique molecular identifiers. Via MiXCR, TCRdb re-called the PCR reads, giving one row per CDR3 protein. The table shows more than 450,000 distinct CDR3 sequences, with about 17% occurring only once. The sample was PBMCs from the stem cell graft donor, taken from the stem cell graft. These receptors came from a human donor who donated a stem cell graft to a child with acute lymphoblastic leukemia.

This clonotype has only a few counts. V and J are TRBV7-9 and TRBJ2-1; no definite D call. This CDR3 region has 13 residues. V lost 2 bases to trimming and J lost 7 bases, with 9 bases between them. From germline, CDR1 is SEHNR and CDR2 FQNEAQ (reference sequence). CDR3 in DNA: TGTGCCAGCAGCTTAACGGTAGGGAATGAGCAGTTCTTC. Translating it yields CASSLTVGNEQFF. Filled out from reference TRBV7-9 and TRBJ2-1, the complete variable domain reads DTGVSQNPRHKITKRGQNVTFRCDPISEHNRLYWYRQTLGQGPEFLTYFQNEAQLEKSRLLSDRFSAERPKGSFSTLEIQRTEQGDSAMYLCASSLTVGNEQFFGPGTRLTVL.

The chain has TRBV28 and TRBJ1-2; the D is unclear. V lost 2 bases and J 4 bases, leaving 8 bases between the germline ends. Germline-derived CDR1 and CDR2 are MDHEN and SYDVKM. This CDR3 comprises 13 residues. CDR3 in amino acids: CASSLNGLYGYTF. The CDR3 DNA is TGTGCCAGCAGTTTAAACGGTCTCTATGGCTACACCTTC.

This clonotype has more than one count but fewer than ten. The rearrangement joins TRBV29-1 to TRBJ2-1; TRBD2 matches at 8 bases. V was pared by 6 bases and J by 2 bases, with 15 bases of the junction left unmatched. Germline V gene sequence: CDR1 SQVTM, CDR2 ANQGSEA. The CDR3 is 17 amino acids. CDR3 nucleotides: TGCAGCGTGGACCGAGCAGCGGGCGGGGGGCCCTACAATGAGCAGTTCTTC. This sequence encodes CSVDRAAGGGPYNEQFF.

In this sample, this clonotype turned up a few times. V gene TRBV27 combines with J gene TRBJ2-7; D possibly corresponds to TRBD2 (6 bases). There are 13 residues in the CDR3. From germline, CDR1 is MNHEY and CDR2 SMNVEV (reference sequence). V was shortened by 8 bases and J by 3 bases, with 14 bases between the two germline ends. The CDR3 reads CASGGAPYYEQYF. CDR3 DNA: TGTGCCAGCGGAGGGGCCCCCTACTACGAGCAGTACTTC.

J is TRBJ1-2 and V is TRBV6-5, with a possible D match to TRBD1 (6 bases). The CDR3 extends over 13 amino acids. From germline, CDR1 is MNHEY and CDR2 SVGAGI. With 4 bases removed from V and 7 bases from J, the gap between germline ends came to 13 bases. CDR3 DNA sequence: TGTGCCAGCAGTTGGAAACAGGGAAGTGGCTACACCTTC. It specifies CASSWKQGSGYTF.

The chain's CDR3 is CASSFPVRSYGYTF. The CDR3 region has the DNA TGTGCCAGCAGTTTCCCAGTCCGGAGCTATGGCTACACCTTC. The chain recombines TRBV12-3 or TRBV12-4 with TRBJ1-2; unclear D gene. V lost 3 bases and J 4 bases, leaving 12 bases between the germline ends. The CDR3 totals 14 residues.

J is TRBJ2-7 and V is TRBV20-1, with D possibly being TRBD1 (6 bases). V was cut by 3 bases and J by 0 bases, with 12 bases left in between. This CDR3 region has 14 residues. Germline V CDR1 and CDR2: DFQATT, SNEGSKA (reference sequence). The CDR3 DNA reads as TGCAGTGCTAGGCCTCACAGGGACTCCTACGAGCAGTACTTC. Translated: CSARPHRDSYEQYF.